This entry lists 7 T cell receptor beta chains sequenced from one sample in a study of monozygotic twins with inflammatory bowel disease. After re-calling the 5' RACE reads, TCRdb lists one entry per CDR3 protein, DNA absent. The sample has some 300,000 distinct CDR3 sequences. The material sequenced was blood. These receptors all stem from a human donor with ulcerative colitis or Crohn's disease, or a healthy co-twin of an affected twin (not recorded which).

This rearrangement joins TRBV10-3 to TRBJ2-3; TCRdb lists TRBD2, though no DNA is available to test this call. This CDR3 comprises 17 residues. Germline V gene sequence: CDR1 ENHRY, CDR2 SYGVKD. The CDR3 sequence is CAISDPPSGGAGDTQYF.

This chain uses TRBV5-1 with TRBJ2-1; TCRdb reports TRBD1, a call that lacks DNA to check it against. The CDR3 totals 13 residues. Per the germline V gene, CDR1 is SGHRS and CDR2 is YFSETQ. The CDR3 sequence is CASSLGVTGEQFF.

The gene calls are TRBV7-2 and TRBJ2-5; TCRdb names TRBD2, which stays unverified in the absence of DNA. The CDR3 has 15 residues. Germline V lookup: CDR1 SGHTA, CDR2 FQGNSA. The CDR3: CASSLPSVYQETQYF. The full variable domain, rest sourced from reference TRBV7-2 and TRBJ2-5, is GAGVSQSPSNKVTEKGKDVELRCDPISGHTALYWYRQSLGQGLEFLIYFQGNSAPDKSGLPSDRFSAERTGGSVSTLTIQRTQQEDSAVYLCASSLPSVYQETQYFGPGTRLLVL.

CDR3 protein: CASSQARPKLTGELFF. V and J are TRBV14 and TRBJ2-2; without DNA, the TCRdb call of TRBD1 cannot be checked. This CDR3 is built from 16 residues. Germline assignment: CDR1 SGHDN and CDR2 FVKESK. Combining the CDR3 with reference TRBV14 and TRBJ2-2 gives the whole variable domain EAGVTQFPSHSVIEKGQTVTLRCDPISGHDNLYWYRRVMGKEIKFLLHFVKESKQDESGMPNNRFLAERTGGTYSTLKVQPAELEDSGVYFCASSQARPKLTGELFFGEGSRLTVL.

The CDR3: CASSLRSSGEAEQFF. The chain recombines TRBV7-7 with TRBJ2-1; TCRdb selects TRBD2, and the lack of DNA leaves this call unchecked. There are 15 residues in the CDR3. In germline, CDR1 is SSHAT, CDR2 FNYEAQ (reference sequence).

The chain links TRBV20-1 to TRBJ1-5; the TCRdb call, TRBD1, lacks DNA for checking. CDR1 is DFQATT and CDR2 is SNEGSKA in the germline V gene (reference sequence). The CDR3 has 15 residues. The CDR3 spells CSARTGTISNQPQHF.

The gene calls are TRBV7-2 and TRBJ1-6; there is no DNA to check the TCRdb D call of TRBD1. CDR3 size: 15 residues. Germline-derived CDR1 and CDR2 are SGHTA and FQGNSA. The CDR3 reads CASSLGRQYNSPLHF. Using reference TRBV7-2 and TRBJ1-6 for the parts outside the CDR3, the full variable domain is GAGVSQSPSNKVTEKGKDVELRCDPISGHTALYWYRQSLGQGLEFLIYFQGNSAPDKSGLPSDRFSAERTGGSVSTLTIQRTQQEDSAVYLCASSLGRQYNSPLHFGNGTRLTVT.